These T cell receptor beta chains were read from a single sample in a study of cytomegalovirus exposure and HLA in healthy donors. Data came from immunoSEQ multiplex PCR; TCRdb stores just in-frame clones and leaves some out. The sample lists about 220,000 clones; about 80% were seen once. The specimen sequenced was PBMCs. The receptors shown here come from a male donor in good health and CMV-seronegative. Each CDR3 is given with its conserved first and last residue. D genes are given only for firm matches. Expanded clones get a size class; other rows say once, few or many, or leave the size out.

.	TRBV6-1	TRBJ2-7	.	TGTGCCGCGGAGACAGTCTCCTACGAGCAGTACTTC	CAAETVSYEQYF
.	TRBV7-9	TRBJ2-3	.	TGTTCCAGCAGCTTCGTTTTAGGCACAGATACGCAGTATTTT	CSSSFVLGTDTQYF
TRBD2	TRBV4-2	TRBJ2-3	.	TGTGCCAGCAGCCAAGTGCGGGGGGGCAGGACAGATACGCAGTATTTT	CASSQVRGGRTDTQYF
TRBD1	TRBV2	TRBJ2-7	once	TGTGCCAGCAGTGAGAAATGGGACAGGGAAGCCTACGAGCAGTACTTC	CASSEKWDREAYEQYF
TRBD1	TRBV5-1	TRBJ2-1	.	TGCGCCAGCAGCCTAAGGACAGGGGGATTCTACAATGAGCAGTTCTTC	CASSLRTGGFYNEQFF
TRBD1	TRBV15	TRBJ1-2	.	TGTGCCACCAGCTTCACCGGGACAGGGGAAGGCTACACCTTC	CATSFTGTGEGYTF
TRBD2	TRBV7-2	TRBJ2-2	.	TGTGCCAGCAGCTTAGAGGGACTAGCGAACACCGGGGAGCTGTTTTTT	CASSLEGLANTGELFF
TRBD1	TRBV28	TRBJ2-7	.	TGTGCCAGCAGCAGGGGGCGGGTATCCTACGAGCAGTACTTC	CASSRGRVSYEQYF
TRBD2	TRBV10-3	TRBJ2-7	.	TGTGCCTCTCGACTAGCGGGGGACTACGAGCAGTACTTC	CASRLAGDYEQYF
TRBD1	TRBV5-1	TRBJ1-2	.	TGCGCCAGCAGCCTGGGACAGGGCGGATGGGATGGCTACACCTTC	CASSLGQGGWDGYTF
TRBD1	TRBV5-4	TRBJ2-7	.	TGTGCCAGCAGCAAGACAGGGGCGGCCTACGAGCAGTACTTC	CASSKTGAAYEQYF
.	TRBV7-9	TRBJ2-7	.	TGTGCCAGCAGCTCAAAAGCGCTCGAGCAGTACTTC	CASSSKALEQYF
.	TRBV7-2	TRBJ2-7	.	TGTGCCAGCACCTTGAAGGCGGGAACTTACGAGCAGTACTTC	CASTLKAGTYEQYF
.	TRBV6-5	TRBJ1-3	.	TGTGCCAGCAGTTACGAAACAGGGACTGGAAACACCATATATTTT	CASSYETGTGNTIYF
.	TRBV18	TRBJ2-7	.	TGTGCCAGCTCGCCCTACGGGGACGAGCAGTACTTC	CASSPYGDEQYF
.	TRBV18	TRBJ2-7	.	TGTGCCAGCTCACCACCCTTCGAGAGCTCCTACGAGCAGTACTTC	CASSPPFESSYEQYF
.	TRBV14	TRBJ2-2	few	TGTGCCAGCAGCCTCCTCGAGGGGGACACCGGGGAGCTGTTTTTT	CASSLLEGDTGELFF
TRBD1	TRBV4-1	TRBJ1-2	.	TGCGCCAGCAGCCAAGTAGACAGGGAGCTCTATGGCTACACCTTC	CASSQVDRELYGYTF
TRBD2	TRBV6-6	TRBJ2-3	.	TGTGCCAGCAAGCGGGAGGGGACCACAGATACGCAGTATTTT	CASKREGTTDTQYF
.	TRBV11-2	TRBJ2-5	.	TGTGCCAGCAGCTCAGGGGAGACCCAGTACTTC	CASSSGETQYF
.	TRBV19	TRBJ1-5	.	TGTGCCAGTAATTATCGGGGGGCGCAGGGTCAGCCCCAGCATTTT	CASNYRGAQGQPQHF
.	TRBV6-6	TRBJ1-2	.	TGTGCCAGCAGTTACTCGGCAGGGATGGAGGGCTACACCTTC	CASSYSAGMEGYTF
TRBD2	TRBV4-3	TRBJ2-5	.	TGCGCCAGCAGCCTGACTAGCGGGAATTCGGAGACCCAGTACTTC	CASSLTSGNSETQYF
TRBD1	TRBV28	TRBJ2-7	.	TGTGCCAGCAGTTTAGGGACAGGGGCCCTCGAGCAGTACTTC	CASSLGTGALEQYF
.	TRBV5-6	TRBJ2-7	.	TGTGCCAGCAGCTTGGTCAACAGGGCCTACGAGCAGTACTTC	CASSLVNRAYEQYF
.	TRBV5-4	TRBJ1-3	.	TGTGCCAGCAGCTTGCCTGGGGGGGCTGGAAACACCATATATTTT	CASSLPGGAGNTIYF
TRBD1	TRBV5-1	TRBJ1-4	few	TGCGCCAGCAGCCAGGACAGGGGGGGCCGGGAAAAACTGTTTTTT	CASSQDRGGREKLFF
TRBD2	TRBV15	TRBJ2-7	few	TGTGCCACCAGCAGTAGCGGGGGGACCTACGAGCAGTACTTC	CATSSSGGTYEQYF
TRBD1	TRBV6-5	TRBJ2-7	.	TGTGCCAGCAGAAGAAACAGGGGTTCCTCCTACGAGCAGTACTTC	CASRRNRGSSYEQYF